This passage covers 10 T cell receptor beta chains from one sample sequenced in a study of blood T cell repertoires in COVID-19. Sequenced by immunoSEQ multiplex PCR; TCRdb stores in-frame clones only, minus some. The sample carries around 80,000 clones, about four fifths recorded once. The sample was peripheral blood. Receptor source: an elderly man with acute or convalescent COVID-19.

The genes are TRBV20-1 and TRBJ1-2; no clear D. Germline-derived CDR1 and CDR2 are DFQATT and SNEGSKA (reference sequence). The length of the CDR3 is 11 residues. With 4 bases removed from V and 4 bases from J, the gap between germline ends came to 7 bases. The CDR3 coding sequence is TGCAGTGCTAACAGCCTCTATGGCTACACCTTC. Translation gives CSANSLYGYTF.

This clone has just one count. This chain joins TRBV5-5 and TRBJ2-7, with TRBD1 as a possible D gene (6 bases). Per germline, CDR1 SGHKS and CDR2 YYEKEE (reference sequence). This CDR3 comprises 14 residues. V gave up 0 bases and J gave up 7 bases, with 14 bases separating them. CDR3 residues: CASSLVGALREQYF. The CDR3 nucleotides are TGTGCCAGCAGCTTGGTGGGGGCCTTGAGGGAGCAGTACTTC.

The rearrangement uses TRBV30 and TRBJ1-1; the match to TRBD1 covers 7 bases. Trimming at V came to 4 bases and at J to 1 base, leaving 3 bases not matched to a gene. The CDR3 covers 13 residues. Germline V gives CDR1 GTSNPN, CDR2 SVGIG (reference sequence). The CDR3 DNA follows: TGTGCCTGGACAGGGGGATCGAACACTGAAGCTTTCTTT. It codes for CAWTGGSNTEAFF.

The chain links TRBV12-3 or TRBV12-4 to TRBJ1-2; the match to TRBD1 covers 8 bases. After removal of 5 bases from V and 3 bases from J, the junction contained 2 bases not matched to a gene. The CDR3 spans 13 residues. The CDR3 region is CASSAGQDYGYTF. CDR3 in DNA: TGTGCCAGCAGTGCGGGACAGGACTATGGCTACACCTTC.

The J gene is TRBJ2-3, the V gene TRBV5-8, with D perhaps TRBD1 (5 bases). Trimming cost V 0 bases and J 5 bases, with 10 bases left between them. This CDR3 spans 14 amino acids. CDR1 SGHTS and CDR2 YDEGEE come from the germline V gene. The CDR3 loop is CASSLGRVGDTQYF. The CDR3 nucleotides are TGTGCCAGCAGCTTGGGCAGGGTGGGAGATACGCAGTATTTT.

The rearrangement links TRBV27 to TRBJ1-1; 7 bases match TRBD1. Trimming took 6 bases from V and 9 from J; bases not matched to a gene: 7. The CDR3 spans 12 residues. The germline gives CDR1 MNHEY, CDR2 SMNVEV (reference sequence). The CDR3 is CASSIPGQQAFF. The DNA for the CDR3 is TGTGCCAGCAGCATCCCGGGACAGCAAGCTTTCTTT.

V and J are TRBV6-1 and TRBJ2-2; tentative D call: TRBD1 (6 bases). CDR3 length equals 14 residues. CDR1 is MNHNS, CDR2 SASEGT, per germline. Trimming cost V 2 bases and J 3 bases, with 7 bases left between them. The DNA for the CDR3 is TGTGCCAGCAGTGAATACAGGGACACCGGGGAGCTGTTTTTT. Its translation: CASSEYRDTGELFF.

The chain recombines TRBV6-6 with TRBJ2-7; 13 bases are shared with TRBD2. Germline assignment: CDR1 MNHNY and CDR2 SVGAGI (reference sequence). The CDR3 is 15 amino acids. V lost 6 bases to trimming and J lost 4 bases; unmatched junction nucleotides: 6. CDR3: CASSHGLAGEYEQYF. The DNA of the CDR3 is TGTGCCAGCAGCCATGGACTAGCGGGGGAGTACGAGCAGTACTTC.

This clone is a singleton in its sample. The junction and the germline gene differ at one end; a read error may be behind it. The V and J genes are TRBV5-1 and TRBJ1-3; no firm D call. This CDR3 contains 14 residues. Germline CDR1 reads SGHRS; CDR2 reads YFSETQ. The CDR3 loop is CASTLGSSGNTIYF. The CDR3 DNA reads TGCGCCAGCACCTTGGGGAGCTCTGGAAACACCATATATTTT.

The V call is TRBV7-9, the J call TRBJ2-1, with 7 positions matching TRBD1. Germline CDR1 and CDR2: SEHNR and FQNEAQ (reference sequence). V was pared by 5 bases and J by 6 bases, with 10 bases of the junction left unmatched. This CDR3 is built from 15 residues. The CDR3 here is CASSQRDRSGNEQFF. The CDR3 DNA follows: TGTGCCAGCAGCCAAAGGGACAGATCAGGCAATGAGCAGTTCTTC.